The 15 T cell receptor beta chains below all came from one sample that was sequenced in a study of glioma-infiltrating T cells. The iRepertoire nested amplicon-rescue multiplex PCR amplified TCR alpha and beta CDR3s from RNA. TCRdb re-called the multiplex PCR reads through MiXCR, storing one row per CDR3 protein. Among about 410,000 distinct CDR3 sequences listed, roughly two fifths were seen once. Sequenced input: glioma tissue, nonneoplastic brain tissue, or PBMCs (not recorded which). These receptors were taken from a human donor with low-grade glioma or glioblastoma, undergoing nonglioma brain surgery, or in good health (not recorded which).

This clonotype showed up just once. The chain employs TRBV27 and TRBJ1-4; 7 bases line up with TRBD1. CDR1 is MNHEY, CDR2 SMNVEV, per germline (reference sequence). V lost 6 bases and J lost 5; bases outside the gene matches: 6. This CDR3 has 14 residues. CDR3 region: CASRRQGPNEKLFF. CDR3 in DNA: TGTGCCAGCAGAAGACAGGGTCCCAATGAAAAACTGTTTTTT.

This clonotype has more than one count but fewer than ten. This sequence joins TRBV7-8 and TRBJ1-2, with no clear D. V lost 3 bases and J 4 bases, leaving 24 bases between the germline ends. CDR1 and CDR2 (germline): SGHVS, FQNEAQ. This CDR3 has 18 residues. In DNA form, the CDR3 reads TGTGCCAGCAGCTTTGGGAGGAACAGCTTTTCGAGTAGCTATGGCTACACCTTC. This translates into CASSFGRNSFSSSYGYTF.

On this clonotype: Given a much more abundant clone one base away, this may be a read error. The chain couples TRBV27 to TRBJ2-1; D is undetermined. The CDR3 runs 16 residues. CDR1 is MNHEY and CDR2 is SMNVEV in the germline V gene (reference sequence). V shed 8 bases and J shed 2 bases, with 19 bases lying between them. CDR3 DNA: TGTGCCAGCGGACCGTTGGTGGCGATCACCTACAATGAGCAGTTCTTC. This encodes CASGPLVAITYNEQFF.

Of note for this clonotype: Likely a read error: the CDR3 ends without its conserved phenylalanine or tryptophan. The DNA is omitted, as the CDR3 cannot be located on it reliably, and the CDR3 follows TCRdb's listing. This chain connects TRBV11-1 to TRBJ1-4; TRBD1 is taken as the D call from the table, unchecked against the DNA. CDR1 SGHAT and CDR2 FQDESV come from the germline V gene (reference sequence). The CDR3 comprises 14 residues, both ends counted. The CDR3 protein is CASSFRQGGEKLLL.

This clonotype was observed a single time. A clone one base away is much larger, so this may be a read error. The chain uses TRBV20-1 and TRBJ2-3; TRBD2 agrees at 8 bases. Per germline, CDR1 DFQATT and CDR2 SNEGSKA (reference sequence). This CDR3 region has 15 residues. CDR3: CSARDAGRATDTRYF. CDR3 DNA: TGCAGTGCTAGAGATGCCGGGAGGGCCACAGATACGCGGTATTTT.

This clonotype has just one count. This chain uses TRBV27 with TRBJ2-7; perhaps D is TRBD1 or TRBD2 (5 bases each). Per the germline V gene, CDR1 is MNHEY and CDR2 is SMNVEV (reference sequence). This CDR3 contains 13 residues. V dropped 3 bases and J dropped 3 bases, with 9 bases sitting between them. CDR3 loop: CASSLGTFYEQYF. CDR3 DNA sequence: TGTGCCAGCAGTTTGGGGACCTTCTACGAGCAGTACTTC.

As to this clonotype: Just one base apart from a much larger clone, this may be a read error. CDR3 amino acids: CASRLRGGADTEASF. The DNA for the CDR3 is TGTGCCAGCAGACTGCGAGGGGGGGCCGACACTGAAGCTTCCTTT. The rearrangement joins TRBV28 to TRBJ1-1; D perhaps matches TRBD1 (6 bases). In germline, CDR1 is MDHEN, CDR2 SYDVKM. The CDR3 runs 15 residues.

This rearrangement joins TRBV27 to TRBJ2-1; 7 bases are a match to TRBD2. Germline V lookup: CDR1 MNHEY, CDR2 SMNVEV (reference sequence). The CDR3 extends over 14 amino acids. Trimming took 11 bases from V and 4 from J; bases not matched to a gene: 11. The CDR3 reads CAAAGTIGYNEQFF. The CDR3, as DNA: TGTGCCGCAGCCGGGACTATCGGTTACAATGAGCAGTTCTTC.

The chain employs TRBV28 and TRBJ2-7, with D perhaps TRBD1 (6 bases). The germline CDR1 and CDR2 sequences are MDHEN and SYDVKM. The germline V and J ends were trimmed by 1 base and 5 bases, with 9 bases remaining between them. The CDR3 spans 13 residues. CDR3 sequence: CASSLLGADEQYF. The DNA of the CDR3 is TGTGCCAGCAGTTTATTGGGGGCCGACGAGCAGTACTTC.

The V and J genes are TRBV6-1 and TRBJ2-3; D uncertain. Germline CDR1 reads MNHNS; CDR2 reads SASEGT. Trimming stripped 6 bases from V and 4 bases from J, with 11 bases between. CDR3 size: 13 residues. The CDR3 DNA follows: TGTGCCAGCAGCATCTACTCCGCAGATACGCAGTATTTT. The encoded protein is CASSIYSADTQYF.

This clonotype was counted many times. V usage is TRBV28 and J usage is TRBJ1-6, with a possible D match to TRBD1 (5 bases). Trimming left V 0 bases short and J 10 bases short, with 10 bases between. The length of the CDR3 is 14 residues. The germline V gene has CDR1 MDHEN and CDR2 SYDVKM. The CDR3 region is CASSLWGLGSPLHF. The DNA for the CDR3 is TGTGCCAGCAGTTTATGGGGGCTGGGGTCACCCCTCCACTTT.

This clonotype showed up just once. The V call is TRBV6-5, the J call TRBJ1-1; 8 bases are a match to TRBD1. CDR3 length: 13 residues. V trimming: 5 bases; J trimming: 3 bases; junction bases outside the gene matches: 2. CDR1 and CDR2 from the germline V gene are MNHEY and SVGAGI. CDR3 region: CASSTGGDTEAFF. The CDR3 DNA reads TGTGCCAGCAGTACAGGGGGGGACACTGAAGCTTTCTTT.

As concerns this clonotype: The final CDR3 position lacks the conserved phenylalanine or tryptophan, pointing to a likely read error. V and J are TRBV12-3 or TRBV12-4 and TRBJ1-1; perhaps TRBD1 as D (6 bases). This CDR3 comprises 15 residues. V lost 4 bases and J lost 5, with 17 bases in between. The CDR3 sequence is CASSSLRGGETEAFL. CDR3 nucleotides: TGTGCCAGCAGTTCCCTTAGGGGGGGGGAAACTGAAGCTTTCCTT.

The table lists this clonotype with many counts. The rearrangement links TRBV28 to TRBJ1-2; no firm D call. V was clipped by 4 bases and J by 0 bases, with 12 bases between them. Looked up from germline, CDR1 is MDHEN and CDR2 is SYDVKM. This CDR3 is 15 amino acids long. CDR3 sequence: CASSSPPRTNYGYTF. CDR3 nucleotides: TGTGCCAGCAGTTCCCCCCCCCGGACTAACTATGGCTACACCTTC.

Of note for this clonotype: Possible read error: a much larger clone is one base away. The V call is TRBV20-1, the J call TRBJ2-3, with D maybe TRBD1 (5 bases). Trimming took off 5 bases at V and 3 bases at J, with 15 bases between the two ends. The germline CDR1 and CDR2 sequences are DFQATT and SNEGSKA (reference sequence). The CDR3 runs to 14 residues. The CDR3 DNA follows: TGCAGTGCTCGACAGAGAAGAAGAACAGATACGCAGTATTTT. Amino acid sequence: CSARQRRRTDTQYF.